This TCR beta chain was captured by sequencing in a study of CD8 T cells in ankylosing spondylitis. Study outcomes and limitations: Disease-linked clones were CD8+ and relatively rare in peripheral blood.

MiXCR, run by TCRdb on the 5' RACE reads, gives a single entry per CDR3 protein. The sample has approximately 150,000 distinct CDR3 sequences, under 35% seen once; the top ten hold over 5.5%. About this clonotype: No antigen is known for it.

The CDR3 is 14 residues long. V shed 6 bases and J shed 4 bases, with 12 bases lying between them. Sequenced material: synovial fluid, either unsorted or a sorted T cell fraction (not recorded which). This clonotype was obtained from a male donor with ankylosing spondylitis. The J gene is TRBJ1-4, the V gene TRBV12-3 or TRBV12-4; weak D call: TRBD1 (6 bases). The CDR3 bases are TGTGCCAGCAGCTCAGGGGTGGATAATGAAAAACTGTTTTTT. As protein: CASSSGVDNEKLFF.